This T cell receptor beta chain derives from a study of T cell repertoires in cytomegalovirus infection. There are 13 residues in the CDR3. Trimming left V 8 bases short and J 8 bases short, with 15 bases between. Germline values: CDR1 SEHNR, CDR2 FQNEAQ (reference sequence). In regard to this clonotype: No antigen is known for it.

MiXCR, applied by TCRdb to the reads, yields one record per CDR3 protein. The repertoire holds about 60,000 distinct CDR3 sequences, about 33% seen once, with around 70% in the top ten. The sequencing input was PBMCs, sequenced either directly or after in vitro stimulation (not recorded which). The TCR comes from a human donor in good health (CMV status not recorded). Some clones in this sample may be carry-over from other donors' samples. The chain recombines TRBV7-9 with TRBJ1-4; D perhaps matches TRBD1 (5 bases). The CDR3 protein is CASRPVGREKLFF. DNA for the CDR3: TGTGCCAGCCGTCCGGTGGGGCGGGAAAAACTGTTTTTT.